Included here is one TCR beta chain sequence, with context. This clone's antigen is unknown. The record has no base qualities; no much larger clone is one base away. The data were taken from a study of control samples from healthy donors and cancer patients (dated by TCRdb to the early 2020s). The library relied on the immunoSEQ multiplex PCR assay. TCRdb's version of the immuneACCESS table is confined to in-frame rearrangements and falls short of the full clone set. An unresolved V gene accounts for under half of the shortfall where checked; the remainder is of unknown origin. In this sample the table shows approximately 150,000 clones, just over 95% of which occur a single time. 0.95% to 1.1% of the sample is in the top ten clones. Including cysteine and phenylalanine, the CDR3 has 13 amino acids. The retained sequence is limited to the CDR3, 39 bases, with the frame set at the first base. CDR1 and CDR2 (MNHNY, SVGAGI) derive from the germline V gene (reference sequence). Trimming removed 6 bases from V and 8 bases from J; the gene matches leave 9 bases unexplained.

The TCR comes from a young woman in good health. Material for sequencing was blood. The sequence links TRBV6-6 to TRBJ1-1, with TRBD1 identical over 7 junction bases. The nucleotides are TGTGCCAGCAGGAAAATACAGGGGCTCGAAGCTTTCTTT. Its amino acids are CASRKIQGLEAFF.